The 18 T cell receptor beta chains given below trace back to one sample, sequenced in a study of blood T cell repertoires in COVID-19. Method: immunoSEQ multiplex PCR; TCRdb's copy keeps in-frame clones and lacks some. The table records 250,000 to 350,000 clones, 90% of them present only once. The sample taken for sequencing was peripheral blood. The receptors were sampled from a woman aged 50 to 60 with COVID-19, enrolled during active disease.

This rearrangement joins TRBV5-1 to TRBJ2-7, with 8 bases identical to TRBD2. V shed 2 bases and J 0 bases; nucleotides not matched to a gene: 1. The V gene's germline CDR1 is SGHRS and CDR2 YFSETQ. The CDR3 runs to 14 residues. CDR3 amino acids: CASSFSGTSYEQYF. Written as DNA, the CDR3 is TGCGCCAGCAGCTTTAGCGGGACCTCCTACGAGCAGTACTTC. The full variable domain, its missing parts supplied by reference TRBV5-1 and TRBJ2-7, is KAGVTQTPRYLIKTRGQQVTLSCSPISGHRSVSWYQQTPGQGLQFLFEYFSETQRNKGNFPGRFSGRQFSNSRSEMNVSTLELGDSALYLCASSFSGTSYEQYFGPGTRLTVT.

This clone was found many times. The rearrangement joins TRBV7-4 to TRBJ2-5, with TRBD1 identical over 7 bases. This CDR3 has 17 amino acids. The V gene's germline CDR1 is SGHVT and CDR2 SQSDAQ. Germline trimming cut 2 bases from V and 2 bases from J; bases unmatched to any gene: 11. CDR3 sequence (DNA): TGTGCCAGCAGCTTAATATCCAGGGGGAACGGGCAAGAGACCCAGTACTTC. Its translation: CASSLISRGNGQETQYF.

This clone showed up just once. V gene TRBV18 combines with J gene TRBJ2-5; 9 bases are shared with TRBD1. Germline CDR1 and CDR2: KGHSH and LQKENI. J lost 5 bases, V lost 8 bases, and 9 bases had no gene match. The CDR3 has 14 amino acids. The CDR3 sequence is CASRPGQGSETQYF. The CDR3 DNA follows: TGTGCCAGCCGGCCGGGACAGGGCTCCGAGACCCAGTACTTC.

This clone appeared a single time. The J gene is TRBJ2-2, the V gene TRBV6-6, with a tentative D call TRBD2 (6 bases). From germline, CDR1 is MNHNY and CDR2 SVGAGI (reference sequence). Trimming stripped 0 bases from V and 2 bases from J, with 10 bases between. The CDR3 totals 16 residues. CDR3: CASSYSGTDNTGELFF. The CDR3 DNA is TGTGCCAGCAGTTACTCCGGGACTGATAACACCGGGGAGCTGTTTTTT.

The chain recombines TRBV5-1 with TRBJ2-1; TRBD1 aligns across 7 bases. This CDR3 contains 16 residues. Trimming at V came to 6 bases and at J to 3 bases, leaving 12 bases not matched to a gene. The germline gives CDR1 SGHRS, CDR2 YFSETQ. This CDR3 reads CASTTGDSPIYNEQFF. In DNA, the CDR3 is TGCGCCAGCACCACCGGGGACAGTCCAATCTACAATGAGCAGTTCTTC.

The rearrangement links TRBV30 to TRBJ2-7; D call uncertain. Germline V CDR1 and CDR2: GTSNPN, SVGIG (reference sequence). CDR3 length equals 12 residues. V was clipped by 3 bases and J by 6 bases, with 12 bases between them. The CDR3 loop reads CAWSQFTGEQYF. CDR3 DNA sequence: TGTGCCTGGAGCCAATTCACGGGCGAGCAGTACTTC.

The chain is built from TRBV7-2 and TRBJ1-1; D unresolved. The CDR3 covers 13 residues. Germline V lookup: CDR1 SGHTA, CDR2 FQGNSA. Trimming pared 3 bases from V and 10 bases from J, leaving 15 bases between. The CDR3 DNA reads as TGTGCCAGCAGCTTGTTTAACAGCCCAGGAGCTTTCTTT. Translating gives CASSLFNSPGAFF.

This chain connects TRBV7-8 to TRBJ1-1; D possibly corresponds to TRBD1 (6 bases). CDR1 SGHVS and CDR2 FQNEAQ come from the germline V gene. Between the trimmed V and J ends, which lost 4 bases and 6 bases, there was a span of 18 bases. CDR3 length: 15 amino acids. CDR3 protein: CASSSIQQGMAEAFF. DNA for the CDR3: TGTGCCAGCAGCTCAATACAACAGGGCATGGCTGAAGCTTTCTTT.

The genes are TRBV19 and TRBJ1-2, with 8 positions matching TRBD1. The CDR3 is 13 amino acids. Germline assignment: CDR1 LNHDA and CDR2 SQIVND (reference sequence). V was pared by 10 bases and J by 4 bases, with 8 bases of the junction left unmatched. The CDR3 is CATAPGQAYGYTF. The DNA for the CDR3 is TGTGCCACAGCCCCGGGACAGGCCTATGGCTACACCTTC.

The CDR3 reads CASSETSFEQFF. CDR3 bases: TGTGCCAGCAGTGAGACTAGCTTTGAGCAGTTCTTC. The chain combines TRBV25-1 with TRBJ2-1, with 7 bases aligning to TRBD2. Germline assignment: CDR1 MGHDK and CDR2 SYGVNS. V shed 3 bases and J 9 bases; nucleotides not matched to a gene: 2. CDR3 size: 12 residues.

CDR3 DNA: TGTGCCACCGTAGAATCCGGGGGAAGCAATGAGCAGTTCTTC. Amino acid sequence: CATVESGGSNEQFF. This chain joins TRBV15 and TRBJ2-1, with a tentative D call TRBD2 (6 bases). Germline CDR1 LNHNV, CDR2 YYDKDF (reference sequence). CDR3 size: 14 residues. V lost 8 bases to trimming and J lost 6 bases, with 17 bases between them.

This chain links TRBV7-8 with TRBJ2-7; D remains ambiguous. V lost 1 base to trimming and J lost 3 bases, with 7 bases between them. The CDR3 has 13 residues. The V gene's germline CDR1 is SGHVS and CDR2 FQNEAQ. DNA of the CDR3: TGTGCCAGCAGCTTAGGAGAACTCTACGAGCAGTACTTC. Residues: CASSLGELYEQYF.

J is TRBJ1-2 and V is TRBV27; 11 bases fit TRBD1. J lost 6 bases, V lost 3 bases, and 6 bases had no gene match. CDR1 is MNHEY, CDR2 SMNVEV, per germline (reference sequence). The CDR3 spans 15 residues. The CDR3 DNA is TGTGCCAGCAGTTTCAGGGACAGGGGGTCGGATGGCTACACCTTC. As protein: CASSFRDRGSDGYTF.

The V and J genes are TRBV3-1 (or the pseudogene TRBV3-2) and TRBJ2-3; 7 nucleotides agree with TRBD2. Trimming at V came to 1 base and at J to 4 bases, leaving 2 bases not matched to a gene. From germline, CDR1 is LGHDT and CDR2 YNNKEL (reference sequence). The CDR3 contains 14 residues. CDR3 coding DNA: TGTGCCAGCAGCCAAGGAGGGAGGGCAGATACGCAGTATTTT. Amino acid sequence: CASSQGGRADTQYF.

In nucleotides, the CDR3 is TGTGCCAGCAGCTTAGTAAGGGGGCGAGACTATGGCTACACCTTC. Translated, it gives CASSLVRGRDYGYTF. The rearrangement joins TRBV7-9 to TRBJ1-2; TRBD1 aligns across 7 bases. V lost 1 base, J lost 3 bases, and 5 bases stayed unmatched. The CDR3 is made up of 15 amino acids. The germline V gene encodes CDR1 SEHNR and CDR2 FQNEAQ (reference sequence). The variable domain in full, completed from reference TRBV7-9 and TRBJ1-2, reads DTGVSQNPRHKITKRGQNVTFRCDPISEHNRLYWYRQTLGQGPEFLTYFQNEAQLEKSRLLSDRFSAERPKGSFSTLEIQRTEQGDSAMYLCASSLVRGRDYGYTFGSGTRLTVV.

CDR3 bases: TGTGCCAGCAGTGAATTTGGGACAGGGGACCCTGAAGCTTTCTTT. This translates into CASSEFGTGDPEAFF. This chain links TRBV25-1 with TRBJ1-1; 10 bases match TRBD1. With V trimmed by 1 base and J by 6 bases, 5 bases remained unmatched. This CDR3 is built from 15 residues. CDR1 and CDR2 from the germline V gene are MGHDK and SYGVNS.

CDR3 sequence: CASSLESKRENTYEQYF. CDR3 in DNA: TGTGCCAGCAGCTTAGAGTCGAAACGGGAAAACACCTACGAGCAGTACTTC. The J gene is TRBJ2-7, the V gene TRBV7-6; possible D gene TRBD2, 5 bases. CDR3 length: 17 residues. Germline CDR1 reads SGHVS; CDR2 reads FNYEAQ. Trimming cost V 1 base and J 2 bases, with 18 bases left between them.

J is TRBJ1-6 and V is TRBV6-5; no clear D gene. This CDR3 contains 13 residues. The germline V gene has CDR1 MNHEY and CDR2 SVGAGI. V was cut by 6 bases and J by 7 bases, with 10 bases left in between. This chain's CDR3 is CASSPKRNSPLHF. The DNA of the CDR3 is TGTGCCAGCAGCCCCAAGAGGAATTCACCCCTCCACTTT.